The 23 T cell receptor beta chains presented below share a single source sample, sequenced in a study of regulatory T cells in long-lasting Graves disease. This sample's time point: newly diagnosed GD, antithyroid drugs for less than 3 months. PBMC RNA was the source of the TCR library. Sequencing libraries for TCR beta were prepared with iRepertoire HTBI primers and Arm-PCR of CDR3 regions. TCRdb redid the calling of the multiplex PCR reads with MiXCR, one entry per CDR3 protein. The data hold around 450,000 distinct CDR3 sequences, with approximately 16% observed a single time. This sample was also put to use in a study of T cells in Graves' hyperthyroidism and ophthalmopathy.

The starting material was peripheral blood mononuclear cells (PBMCs), obtained at new diagnosis, from a patient treated with antithyroid drugs. These receptors were taken from a woman between 40 and 55 years old with Graves disease.

This clonotype was observed at least ten times. The V and J genes are TRBV5-1 and TRBJ2-3; D is unresolved. CDR3 length: 12 amino acids. Germline CDR1 SGHRS, CDR2 YFSETQ. Trimming left V 0 bases short and J 6 bases short, with 5 bases between. CDR3 coding DNA: TGCGCCAGCAGCTTGGCACGGGATACGCAGTATTTT. It codes for CASSLARDTQYF.

The gene calls are TRBV6-5 and TRBJ2-7; a weak D match, TRBD1 (6 bases). CDR1 and CDR2 from the germline V gene are MNHEY and SVGAGI. The CDR3 has 14 residues. The V end lost 0 bases, the J end lost 4 bases, and 10 bases lay between the germline ends. The CDR3 nucleotides are TGTGCCAGCAGTTACTCGAAGGGACATTACGAGCAGTACTTC. Translated: CASSYSKGHYEQYF.

This clonotype was counted only a few times. The J gene is TRBJ1-5, the V gene TRBV3-1; D gene unclear. Per the germline V gene, CDR1 is LGHDT and CDR2 is YNNKEL (reference sequence). The CDR3 extends over 14 amino acids. With 0 bases removed from V and 4 bases from J, the gap between germline ends came to 7 bases. CDR3 residues: CASSQDLGNQPQHF. For the CDR3, the DNA is TGTGCCAGCAGCCAAGATTTGGGTAATCAGCCCCAGCATTTT.

Ten or more counts support this clonotype. In nucleotides, the CDR3 is TGTGCCAGTAGTATAGGCCTCTCCTACAATGAGCAGTTCTTC. Translation: CASSIGLSYNEQFF. The rearrangement links TRBV19 to TRBJ2-1; D not certain. CDR3 length: 14 residues. The germline V and J ends were trimmed by 1 base and 0 bases, with 4 bases remaining between them. Germline assignment: CDR1 LNHDA and CDR2 SQIVND (reference sequence).

This clonotype was observed at least ten times. CDR3 sequence (DNA): TGTGCCACCAGCAGAGAAGCTAGCGGGAGGGCCGATGTAGATACGCAGTATTTT. This sequence encodes CATSREASGRADVDTQYF. The chain recombines TRBV15 with TRBJ2-3, with 12 bases matching TRBD2. V shed 0 bases, J shed 5 bases, and the junction held 9 bases outside the gene matches. CDR3 length: 18 amino acids. CDR1 and CDR2 (germline): LNHNV, YYDKDF (reference sequence).

This clonotype appeared many times. The chain recombines TRBV7-2 with TRBJ2-7, with D possibly matching TRBD2 (6 bases). Germline values: CDR1 SGHTA, CDR2 FQGNSA. The CDR3 covers 14 residues. V lost 4 bases to trimming and J lost 0 bases, with 10 bases between them. CDR3 sequence: CASSSTRDSYEQYF. CDR3 coding DNA: TGTGCCAGCAGCTCTACGCGGGACTCCTACGAGCAGTACTTC.

This clonotype was picked up many times. The chain recombines TRBV20-1 with TRBJ1-1; 8 nucleotides agree with TRBD1. The CDR3 loop spans 15 amino acids. Looked up from germline, CDR1 is DFQATT and CDR2 is SNEGSKA (reference sequence). Unmatched junction bases numbered 14, after V lost 4 bases and J lost 7 bases. CDR3 in DNA: TGCAGTGCTACGGGGACAGGACGGATGAACGGTGAAGCTTTCTTT. Amino acids: CSATGTGRMNGEAFF.

In this sample, this clonotype turned up many times. The rearrangement links TRBV11-2 to TRBJ2-3; D possibly corresponds to TRBD2 (6 bases). Trimming took off 0 bases at V and 0 bases at J, with 13 bases between the two ends. Germline V gene sequence: CDR1 SGHAT, CDR2 FQNNGV. This CDR3 has 17 residues. The CDR3 nucleotides read TGTGCCAGCAGCTTAGACTTAGCGGTCAATAGCACAGATACGCAGTATTTT. It codes for CASSLDLAVNSTDTQYF.

This clonotype occurred many times. The chain joins TRBV4-3 to TRBJ2-5; D is unresolved. V lost 0 bases and J lost 5, with 13 bases in between. The germline V gene encodes CDR1 LGHNA and CDR2 YSLEER. This CDR3 spans 15 amino acids. The CDR3 region has the DNA TGCGCCAGCAGCCAAGACTGGATGTCAAAGGAGACCCAGTACTTC. This sequence encodes CASSQDWMSKETQYF.

This clonotype was recorded many times. This chain uses TRBV24-1 with TRBJ2-5; D uncertain. The CDR3 runs 17 residues. Looked up from germline, CDR1 is KGHDR and CDR2 is SFDVKD. Between the trimmed V and J ends, which lost 0 bases and 1 base, there was a span of 14 bases. The CDR3 DNA sequence: TGTGCCACCAGTGATTTGCGCCAACTCTCGCCCCAAGAGACCCAGTACTTC. Its translation is CATSDLRQLSPQETQYF.

A remark on this clonotype: This clone may be a read error of a much larger clone one base away. This sequence joins TRBV20-1 and TRBJ1-5, with 8 bases aligning to TRBD1. CDR3 length: 14 residues. From germline, CDR1 is DFQATT and CDR2 SNEGSKA (reference sequence). CDR3 sequence (DNA): TGCAGTGCTAGCGCTGGACAGGGCAATCAGCCCCAGCGTTTT. It encodes CSASAGQGNQPQRF.

The table lists this clonotype with many counts. V is TRBV6-5 and J is TRBJ1-1; a possible D gene is TRBD1 (5 bases). In germline, CDR1 is MNHEY, CDR2 SVGAGI. Trimming left V 0 bases short and J 8 bases short, with 16 bases between. The CDR3 is 15 amino acids. The CDR3 loop is CASSYSNSIRDEAFF. CDR3 bases: TGTGCCAGCAGTTACTCTAATAGTATTCGGGACGAAGCTTTCTTT.

The sample holds many counts of this clonotype. The J gene is TRBJ2-1, the V gene TRBV11-2; D ambiguous. The CDR3 totals 12 residues. V was pared by 0 bases and J by 7 bases, with 4 bases between. Germline CDR1 and CDR2: SGHAT and FQNNGV. The CDR3 protein is CASSLEINEQFF. CDR3 in DNA: TGTGCCAGCAGCTTAGAGATAAATGAGCAGTTCTTC.

V is TRBV13 and J is TRBJ2-5; 8 positions agree with TRBD1. Germline CDR1 reads PRHDT; CDR2 reads FYEKMQ (reference sequence). Trimming took 0 bases from V and 3 from J; bases not matched to a gene: 3. The length of the CDR3 is 15 residues. CDR3 protein: CASSLGGQGKETQYF. CDR3 coding DNA: TGTGCCAGCAGCTTAGGAGGACAGGGAAAAGAGACCCAGTACTTC.

This clonotype was detected ten times or more. The gene calls are TRBV27 and TRBJ1-1; D not certain. Between the trimmed V and J ends, which lost 10 bases and 8 bases, there was a span of 14 bases. This CDR3 is 11 amino acids long. Germline loops: CDR1 MNHEY, CDR2 SMNVEV (reference sequence). The CDR3 spells CATALGGEAFF. CDR3 sequence (DNA): TGTGCCACCGCTTTGGGAGGAGAAGCTTTCTTT.

The sample holds a few counts of this clonotype. The gene calls are TRBV11-3 and TRBJ2-6; no firm D call. Trimming stripped 8 bases from V and 4 bases from J, with 12 bases between. Germline V gives CDR1 SGHNT, CDR2 YENEEA. The CDR3 contains 14 residues. CDR3 nucleotide sequence: TGTGCCAGCGGTGGGGTCCCCGGGGCCAACGTCCTGACTTTC. Protein product: CASGGVPGANVLTF.

This clonotype occurred many times. V usage is TRBV27 and J usage is TRBJ2-7; tentative D call: TRBD1 (6 bases). The V end lost 4 bases, the J end lost 3 bases, and 10 bases lay between the germline ends. The length of the CDR3 is 13 residues. Per the germline V gene, CDR1 is MNHEY and CDR2 is SMNVEV (reference sequence). The DNA for the CDR3 is TGTGCCAGCAGTTACGGACAGAACTACGAGCAGTACTTC. This translates into CASSYGQNYEQYF.

Concerning this clonotype itself: A much larger clone lies one base from this, so it may be a read error. The chain employs TRBV6-2 or TRBV6-3 and TRBJ2-1; 7 nucleotides agree with TRBD1. This CDR3 is built from 12 residues. Germline V gene lookup returns CDR1 MNHEY and CDR2 SVGEGT. The CDR3 nucleotides read TGTGCCGGCAGTGGATACAGGGGAGTGTCGTTCTTC. It translates to CAGSGYRGVSFF.

The chain uses TRBV30 and TRBJ2-1; 13 bases agree with TRBD2. V trimming: 0 bases; J trimming: 8 bases; junction bases outside the gene matches: 4. The germline V gene has CDR1 GTSNPN and CDR2 SVGIG (reference sequence). The CDR3 spans 15 residues. DNA of the CDR3: TGTGCCTGGAGTGTAGGACTAGCGGGGGTGGATGAGCAGTTCTTC. Protein sequence: CAWSVGLAGVDEQFF.

A few counts support this clonotype. The V call is TRBV11-1, the J call TRBJ2-7, with D unclear. The CDR3 contains 12 residues. CDR1 and CDR2 (germline): SGHAT, FQDESV (reference sequence). With 4 bases removed from V and 9 bases from J, the gap between germline ends came to 13 bases. In DNA, the CDR3 is TGTGCCAGCAGCTGGTCCATTGACCGGCAGTACTTC. As protein: CASSWSIDRQYF. Based on the CDR3 plus reference TRBV11-1 and TRBJ2-7, the full variable domain is EAEVAQSPRYKITEKSQAVAFWCDPISGHATLYWYRQILGQGPELLVQFQDESVVDDSQLPKDRFSAERLKGVDSTLKIQPAELGDSAMYLCASSWSIDRQYFGPGTRLTVT.

The CDR3 bases are TGTGCCAGCAGTGATTGGACAGTAAACACTGAAGCTTTCTTT. This encodes CASSDWTVNTEAFF. This sequence joins TRBV25-1 and TRBJ1-1, with D tentatively TRBD1 (6 bases). Germline V gene lookup returns CDR1 MGHDK and CDR2 SYGVNS. Deletions cut 3 bases from V and 2 bases from J, with 10 bases between. The CDR3 has 14 amino acids.

This clonotype was detected many times. The V gene is TRBV19, the J gene TRBJ2-7; D not certain. V was clipped by 7 bases and J by 0 bases, with 10 bases between them. The CDR3 is 13 residues long. Germline-derived CDR1 and CDR2 are LNHDA and SQIVND (reference sequence). The DNA of the CDR3 is TGTGCCAGTAAGAGCGATAGCTCCTACGAGCAGTACTTC. It codes for CASKSDSSYEQYF. Drawing the rest from reference TRBV19 and TRBJ2-7, the complete variable domain is DGGITQSPKYLFRKEGQNVTLSCEQNLNHDAMYWYRQDPGQGLRLIYYSQIVNDFQKGDIAEGYSVSREKKESFPLTVTSAQKNPTAFYLCASKSDSSYEQYFGPGTRLTVT.

This clonotype came up many times. This chain uses TRBV28 with TRBJ1-2; the D is unclear. V lost 8 bases to trimming and J lost 2 bases, with 12 bases between them. The V gene's germline CDR1 is MDHEN and CDR2 SYDVKM. The CDR3 totals 13 residues. The CDR3 DNA reads as TGTGCCAGCCGCCGAGACGGGAACTATGGCTACACCTTC. Translation: CASRRDGNYGYTF.